This TCR beta chain was observed in a study of Ad26.COV2.S vaccination and SARS-CoV-2 variants. CDR1 MNHEY and CDR2 SVGEGT come from the germline V gene. The CDR3 consists of 13 residues. V lost 4 bases, J lost 5 bases, and 8 bases lay in between. Libraries were prepared by immunoSEQ multiplex PCR; TCRdb keeps only in-frame clonotypes and omits some of them. This sample has around 94,000 clones, with around 80% found just once. The sample was peripheral blood, taken after recovery from COVID-19. V usage is TRBV6-2 or TRBV6-3 and J usage is TRBJ1-4; D gene ambiguous. This TCR derives from a human donor who had recovered from COVID-19. CDR3 region: CASSLLPNEKLFF. CDR3 bases: TGTGCCAGCAGTTTGTTACCCAATGAAAAACTGTTTTTT.